The 9 T cell receptor beta chains in this list originate from one sample, sequenced in a study of PD-L1 blockade in urothelial cancer. TCRdb keeps only in-frame clones here, not all; method: immunoSEQ multiplex PCR. Among tens of thousands of clones listed, roughly 86% were seen once. The sample was PBMCs, taken around atezolizumab (anti-PD-L1) treatment. Receptors originate from a man aged 55 to 70 with urothelial cancer.

V gene TRBV4-1 combines with J gene TRBJ2-7; TRBD2 matches at 9 bases. This CDR3 region has 15 residues. Germline-derived CDR1 and CDR2 are MGHRA and YSYEKL. J lost 2 bases, V lost 4 bases, and 6 bases had no gene match. The CDR3 protein is CASSLSSGDPYEQYF. CDR3 bases: TGCGCCAGCAGCCTCTCTAGCGGGGATCCCTACGAGCAGTACTTC.

The chain employs TRBV7-2 and TRBJ1-5; 9 nucleotides align to TRBD1. Germline V CDR1 and CDR2: SGHTA, FQGNSA. CDR3 size: 18 residues. The junction had 16 bases not matched to a gene; V was cut back by 6 bases and J by 4 bases. CDR3 nucleotides: TGTGCCAGCAGTTATGACCGCCTCGGACAGGGGCGAAATCAGCCCCAGCATTTT. Translation gives CASSYDRLGQGRNQPQHF. The entire variable domain, with the rest obtained from reference TRBV7-2 and TRBJ1-5, is as follows: GAGVSQSPSNKVTEKGKDVELRCDPISGHTALYWYRQSLGQGLEFLIYFQGNSAPDKSGLPSDRFSAERTGGSVSTLTIQRTQQEDSAVYLCASSYDRLGQGRNQPQHFGDGTRLSIL.

V gene TRBV14 combines with J gene TRBJ2-5; D is perhaps TRBD1 (5 bases). CDR1 and CDR2 from the germline V gene are SGHDN and FVKESK. Trimming shortened V by 4 bases and J by 5 bases, and 11 bases separated the two germline ends. The CDR3 has 13 residues. CDR3: CASSPRVWETQYF. The CDR3 coding sequence is TGTGCCAGCAGCCCCAGGGTCTGGGAGACCCAGTACTTC.

This rearrangement joins TRBV19 to TRBJ1-5; TRBD1 is a possible D gene (6 bases). Germline assignment: CDR1 LNHDA and CDR2 SQIVND (reference sequence). The CDR3 has 14 residues. V was cut by 9 bases and J by 4 bases, with 16 bases left in between. Here the CDR3 reads CASRPGQMNQPQHF. The CDR3 DNA reads as TGTGCCAGCCGCCCCGGACAGATGAATCAGCCCCAGCATTTT.

V usage is TRBV6-4 and J usage is TRBJ2-3; possibly TRBD2 for D (6 bases). This CDR3 spans 15 amino acids. V gave up 3 bases and J gave up 0 bases, with 10 bases separating them. The germline CDR1 and CDR2 sequences are MRHNA and SNTAGT. CDR3 protein: CASSEGSGSTDTQYF. The CDR3 region has the DNA TGTGCCAGCAGTGAGGGGAGCGGGAGCACAGATACGCAGTATTTT.

The chain carries TRBV4-3 and TRBJ2-1; TRBD1 is a possible D gene (5 bases). CDR1 and CDR2 from the germline V gene are LGHNA and YSLEER. V lost 6 bases to trimming and J lost 4 bases, with 13 bases between them. The CDR3 length is 14 residues. CDR3 coding DNA: TGCGCCAGCAGGGACACAAACGGATACAATGAGCAGTTCTTC. Encoded protein: CASRDTNGYNEQFF.

The chain couples TRBV10-1 to TRBJ2-1, with D possibly being TRBD2 (7 bases). CDR1 and CDR2 (germline): WNHNN, SYGVQD (reference sequence). CDR3 length: 13 amino acids. Trimming cost V 8 bases and J 7 bases, with 15 bases left between them. The CDR3 nucleotides read TGCGCCAGCCAGGAGGGGGGGCGTAATGAGCAGTTCTTC. Translating gives CASQEGGRNEQFF.

The chain carries TRBV11-2 and TRBJ2-2; D is perhaps TRBD2 (5 bases). Per the germline V gene, CDR1 is SGHAT and CDR2 is FQNNGV. The CDR3 covers 16 residues. The V and J ends lost 5 bases and 0 bases respectively, with 13 bases between them. The CDR3 spells CASSRPGGPNTGELFF. CDR3 DNA sequence: TGTGCCAGCAGCCGCCCGGGCGGGCCGAACACCGGGGAGCTGTTTTTT.

The chain employs TRBV2 and TRBJ1-1; a weak D match, TRBD1 (6 bases). The germline V and J ends were trimmed by 8 bases and 3 bases, with 13 bases remaining between them. The germline V gene encodes CDR1 SNHLY and CDR2 FYNNEI. The CDR3 has 13 residues. This CDR3 reads CASLQGRYTEAFF. The CDR3 DNA is TGTGCCAGCCTACAGGGAAGGTACACTGAAGCTTTCTTT.